This T cell receptor beta chain was identified during a study of beta chain features in type 1 diabetes. Study observations and caveats: Patients and controls would be equally affected if PCR favored shorter templates. TCRB CDR3 length was moderately but significantly reduced in all four CD4+ subsets of Type 1 diabetes patients. No resolution was reached here on whether HLA type influences TCRB rearrangement.

The CDR3 contains 15 residues. The ends were cut back, 3 bases at V and 2 bases at J, with 14 bases in the middle. The germline V gene has CDR1 SGHTA and CDR2 FQGNSA. Details on this clone: No antigen is known for it.

Expressed TCRB transcripts got sequenced, as all isolated RNA was reverse transcribed. Produced via immunoSEQ multiplex PCR; TCRdb's table is partial and in-frame only. The table lists 300,000 to 450,000 clones, 9.5% to 10% of them singletons. This chain uses TRBV7-2 with TRBJ2-7; D is perhaps TRBD1 (7 bases). The receptor comes from a man aged 30 to 39 with type 1 diabetes. The source material was central memory CD4+ T cells from blood. CDR3 DNA: TGTGCCAGCAGCTTGGAGGGGACAGACGCCTACGAGCAGTACTTC. Translation gives CASSLEGTDAYEQYF.